The 25 T cell receptor beta chains listed next were all sequenced from one sample in a study of CD4 T cells in relation to SARS-CoV-2 and coronaviruses. Assay: immunoSEQ multiplex PCR; the TCRdb copy retains only in-frame clones and omits some. The sample includes approximately 40,000 clones, 77% of them seen just once. No antigens are known for them. Source material: memory CD4+ T cells from PBMCs, cultured in vitro. These receptors all come from an adult with COVID-19.

This chain uses TRBV6-5 with TRBJ2-7; 9 positions agree with TRBD2. Trimming at V came to 8 bases and at J to 5 bases, leaving 7 bases not matched to a gene. The CDR3 has 13 amino acids. Germline values: CDR1 MNHEY, CDR2 SVGAGI. Here the CDR3 DNA reads TGTGCCAGCTTCGGGACTAGCTTCAACGAGCAGTACTTC. It encodes CASFGTSFNEQYF.

The chain couples TRBV29-1 to TRBJ2-5; D is unresolved. There are 12 residues in the CDR3. Germline CDR1 SQVTM, CDR2 ANQGSEA. In DNA form, the CDR3 reads TGCGCGACCCAGAACCTGAGAGAGACCCAGTACTTC. Translated: CATQNLRETQYF.

The chain links TRBV10-3 to TRBJ1-2; TRBD1 might be the D (5 bases). The CDR3 totals 14 residues. The V gene's germline CDR1 is ENHRY and CDR2 SYGVKD. Trimming took off 5 bases at V and 7 bases at J, with 17 bases between the two ends. The CDR3 sequence is CAISWGVRSGGYTF. For the CDR3, the DNA is TGTGCCATCAGTTGGGGGGTTAGGAGTGGTGGCTACACCTTC.

This chain links TRBV10-3 with TRBJ2-7; D remains ambiguous. Trimming pared 1 base from V and 2 bases from J, leaving 15 bases between. CDR3 length equals 16 residues. From germline, CDR1 is ENHRY and CDR2 SYGVKD. For the CDR3, the DNA is TGTGCCATCAGTGAGTTCACACCAACGTCCACCTACGAGCAGTACTTC. Translating gives CAISEFTPTSTYEQYF.

The V call is TRBV5-1, the J call TRBJ2-3; TRBD2 aligns across 14 bases. The CDR3 consists of 17 residues. Germline CDR1 and CDR2: SGHRS and YFSETQ. The ends lost 0 bases at V and 5 bases at J; junction bases unmatched: 5. The CDR3 reads CASSLAGTSGRGDTQYF. The CDR3 DNA sequence: TGCGCCAGCAGCTTGGCTGGGACTAGCGGGAGAGGAGATACGCAGTATTTT.

The genes are TRBV7-2 and TRBJ2-1; a possible D gene is TRBD1 (5 bases). The CDR3 is 15 residues long. V lost 2 bases, J lost 9 bases, and 17 bases lay in between. Germline loops: CDR1 SGHTA, CDR2 FQGNSA. CDR3 DNA sequence: TGTGCCAGCAGCTTAATCAGGGTCTCCCTCACTGAGCAGTTCTTC. Its protein product is CASSLIRVSLTEQFF.

J is TRBJ2-5 and V is TRBV11-1, with D perhaps TRBD2 (6 bases). The CDR3 consists of 14 residues. The germline V gene encodes CDR1 SGHAT and CDR2 FQDESV (reference sequence). Trimming left V 1 base short and J 4 bases short, with 10 bases between. This CDR3 is CASSLVLAAETQYF. CDR3 bases: TGTGCCAGCAGCTTAGTATTAGCGGCAGAGACCCAGTACTTC.

This clone was recorded once. The CDR3 spells CASSYVSADEQFF. The CDR3 region has the DNA TGTGCCAGCAGTTATGTGTCAGCGGATGAGCAGTTCTTC. V is TRBV6-5 and J is TRBJ2-1; D is possibly TRBD2 (5 bases). The CDR3 runs to 13 residues. Germline assignment: CDR1 MNHEY and CDR2 SVGAGI. V was clipped by 3 bases and J by 8 bases, with 11 bases between them.

This sequence joins TRBV7-2 and TRBJ2-1; either TRBD1 or TRBD2 may supply D (7 bases each). The CDR3 runs 12 residues. CDR1 and CDR2 (germline): SGHTA, FQGNSA. Trimming pared 5 bases from V and 9 bases from J, leaving 11 bases between. CDR3 loop: CASSQGGGEQFF. The CDR3, as DNA: TGTGCCAGCAGCCAGGGGGGGGGTGAGCAGTTCTTC.

The chain joins TRBV6-5 to TRBJ1-6; TRBD1 aligns across 8 bases. The V gene end was trimmed by 5 bases and the J gene end by 5 bases; junction bases not matched to a gene: 5. Germline CDR1 is MNHEY and CDR2 is SVGAGI. This CDR3 region has 15 residues. Here the CDR3 DNA reads TGTGCCAGCAGTCGAGGACAGGGTCATAATTCACCCCTCCACTTT. Translating gives CASSRGQGHNSPLHF.

CDR3 in DNA: TGTGCCAGCAGCTTGGATGTCCGGCCGGCATACGAGCAGTACTTC. Encoded protein: CASSLDVRPAYEQYF. This chain uses TRBV5-6 with TRBJ2-7; D is undetermined. CDR3 length: 15 amino acids. CDR1 and CDR2 from the germline V gene are SGHDT and YYEEEE. V lost 0 bases and J lost 4, with 14 bases in between.

The V and J genes are TRBV5-6 and TRBJ2-1, with 7 nucleotides matching TRBD1. Germline loops: CDR1 SGHDT, CDR2 YYEEEE. J was trimmed by 5 bases and V by 3 bases; bases with no gene match: 8. The CDR3 has 15 residues. The CDR3 spells CASSYPVTGNNEQFF. CDR3 bases: TGTGCCAGCAGCTACCCGGTGACAGGGAACAATGAGCAGTTCTTC.

V is TRBV28 and J is TRBJ2-3, with TRBD2 as a possible D gene (7 bases). The CDR3 runs 15 residues. V was trimmed by 7 bases and J by 3 bases, leaving 17 bases between them. Germline loops: CDR1 MDHEN, CDR2 SYDVKM. Here the CDR3 reads CASTERGASTDTQYF. In DNA, the CDR3 is TGTGCCAGCACTGAACGGGGGGCGAGTACAGATACGCAGTATTTT.

The genes are TRBV2 and TRBJ1-1; no clear D gene. This CDR3 region has 14 residues. V shed 8 bases and J shed 0 bases, with 13 bases lying between them. Germline CDR1 is SNHLY and CDR2 is FYNNEI. In DNA form, the CDR3 reads TGTGCCAGCTTTAAGGCAGAGATGAACACTGAAGCTTTCTTT. Translation: CASFKAEMNTEAFF.

The chain couples TRBV2 to TRBJ2-5; D is unresolved. This CDR3 spans 10 amino acids. The germline gives CDR1 SNHLY, CDR2 FYNNEI. V dropped 2 bases and J dropped 8 bases, with 3 bases sitting between them. The CDR3 coding sequence is TGTGCCAGCAGTGAAAATACCCAGTACTTC. Translated: CASSENTQYF.

This clone was found once. J is TRBJ2-2 and V is TRBV2, with TRBD2 identical over 13 bases. Per germline, CDR1 SNHLY and CDR2 FYNNEI. The length of the CDR3 is 15 residues. V dropped 8 bases and J dropped 8; count of bases not matched to a gene: 8. The CDR3: CASERTSGRGGELFF. CDR3 nucleotides: TGTGCCAGCGAAAGGACTAGCGGGAGAGGTGGGGAGCTGTTTTTT.

CDR3 in amino acids: CASSSPLTDRGAYEQYF. DNA for the CDR3: TGTGCCAGCAGTTCCCCTCTCACTGACAGGGGGGCCTACGAGCAGTACTTC. The rearrangement links TRBV28 to TRBJ2-7, with 9 bases identical to TRBD1. Germline lookup yields CDR1 MDHEN and CDR2 SYDVKM. Germline trimming cut 4 bases from V and 2 bases from J; bases unmatched to any gene: 12. The CDR3 spans 17 residues.

V usage is TRBV7-2 and J usage is TRBJ2-2; 10 bases map to TRBD2. J lost 1 base, V lost 5 bases, and 7 bases had no gene match. Germline V gene data show CDR1 as SGHTA and CDR2 as FQGNSA. The CDR3 loop spans 17 amino acids. The CDR3 DNA sequence: TGTGCCAGCAGCATGAGTCTAGCGGGAGTGAACACCGGGGAGCTGTTTTTT. Translation gives CASSMSLAGVNTGELFF.

The chain employs TRBV6-2 or TRBV6-3 and TRBJ2-1, with 8 bases aligning to TRBD2. Looked up from germline, CDR1 is MNHEY and CDR2 is SVGEGT. The ends lost 4 bases at V and 5 bases at J; junction bases unmatched: 7. This CDR3 has 15 residues. The CDR3 here is CASSFSGANNNEQFF. CDR3 sequence (DNA): TGTGCCAGCAGTTTTAGCGGGGCTAACAACAATGAGCAGTTCTTC.

The gene calls are TRBV18 and TRBJ2-7; D is perhaps TRBD1 (7 bases). CDR3 length: 16 amino acids. V lost 0 bases to trimming and J lost 8 bases, with 20 bases between them. In germline, CDR1 is KGHSH, CDR2 LQKENI. The DNA of the CDR3 is TGTGCCAGCTCACCACCCCTGCAGGGGGGCCATGTAAAGCAGTACTTC. Protein product: CASSPPLQGGHVKQYF. Full variable domain (remainder filled in from reference TRBV18 and TRBJ2-7): NAGVMQNPRHLVRRRGQEARLRCSPMKGHSHVYWYRQLPEEGLKFMVYLQKENIIDESGMPKERFSAEFPKEGPSILRIQQVVRGDSAAYFCASSPPLQGGHVKQYFGPGTRLTVT.

The chain links TRBV5-1 to TRBJ2-7; TRBD2 matches 14 bases. V lost 4 bases to trimming and J lost 3 bases; unmatched junction nucleotides: 6. This CDR3 region has 16 residues. Germline V gene lookup returns CDR1 SGHRS and CDR2 YFSETQ. The CDR3 sequence: CASSPQGLAGDYEQYF. The CDR3 DNA follows: TGCGCCAGCAGCCCGCAGGGACTAGCGGGGGACTACGAGCAGTACTTC. The full variable domain, completed using reference TRBV5-1 and TRBJ2-7, is KAGVTQTPRYLIKTRGQQVTLSCSPISGHRSVSWYQQTPGQGLQFLFEYFSETQRNKGNFPGRFSGRQFSNSRSEMNVSTLELGDSALYLCASSPQGLAGDYEQYFGPGTRLTVT.

The chain employs TRBV29-1 and TRBJ2-1, with 8 bases that match TRBD2. Trimming took 6 bases from V and 15 from J; bases not matched to a gene: 10. The CDR3 totals 11 residues. CDR1 SQVTM and CDR2 ANQGSEA come from the germline V gene. The CDR3 loop reads CSVAGGGLGFF. In DNA, the CDR3 is TGCAGCGTCGCCGGGGGGGGGCTTGGGTTCTTC.

This clone turned up a few times. The CDR3 coding sequence is TGTGCCAGCAGTCCCCGGACAGGGGCTGGGGGAAACATTCAGTACTTC. This sequence encodes CASSPRTGAGGNIQYF. The chain uses TRBV27 and TRBJ2-4, with 9 bases matching TRBD1. V was pared by 5 bases and J by 6 bases, with 11 bases of the junction left unmatched. Germline V CDR1 and CDR2: MNHEY, SMNVEV (reference sequence). The CDR3 is 16 residues long.

V is TRBV3-1 (or the pseudogene TRBV3-2) and J is TRBJ2-5; D is undetermined. The CDR3 has 12 amino acids. Between the trimmed V and J ends, which lost 1 base and 7 bases, there was a span of 7 bases. Looked up from germline, CDR1 is LGHDT and CDR2 is YNNKEL (reference sequence). This CDR3 is CASSQGSTTQYF. The CDR3 coding sequence is TGTGCCAGCAGCCAAGGCTCGACGACCCAGTACTTC.

The chain links TRBV7-2 to TRBJ2-7; 7 bases match TRBD1. V was pared by 0 bases and J by 4 bases, with 6 bases of the junction left unmatched. This CDR3 comprises 15 residues. Looked up from germline, CDR1 is SGHTA and CDR2 is FQGNSA. The chain's CDR3 is CASSLAGQQLYEQYF. CDR3 sequence (DNA): TGTGCCAGCAGCTTAGCGGGACAGCAACTTTACGAGCAGTACTTC.